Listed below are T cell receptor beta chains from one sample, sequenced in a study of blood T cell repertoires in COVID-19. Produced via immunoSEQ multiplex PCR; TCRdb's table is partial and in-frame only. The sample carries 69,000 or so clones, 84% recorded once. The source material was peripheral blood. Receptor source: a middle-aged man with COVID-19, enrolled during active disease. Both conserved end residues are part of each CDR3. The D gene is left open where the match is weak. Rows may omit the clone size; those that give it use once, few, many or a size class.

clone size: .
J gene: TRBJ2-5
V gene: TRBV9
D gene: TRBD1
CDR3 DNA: TGTGCCAGCAGCGTAGCGGTGACAGGGCAAGAGACCCAGTACTTC
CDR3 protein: CASSVAVTGQETQYF

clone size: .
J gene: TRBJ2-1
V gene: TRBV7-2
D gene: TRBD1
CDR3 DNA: TGTGCCAGCAGCCTGACGAGGGGGCGTCTAAATGAGCAGTTCTTC
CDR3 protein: CASSLTRGRLNEQFF

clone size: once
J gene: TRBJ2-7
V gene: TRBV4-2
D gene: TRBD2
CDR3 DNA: TGTGCCAGCAGCCAAGGCCTAGCGGGGAGAAGCTCCTACGAGCAGTACTTC
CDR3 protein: CASSQGLAGRSSYEQYF

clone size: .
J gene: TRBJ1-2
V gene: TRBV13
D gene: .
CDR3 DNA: TGTGCCAGCAGCCGCGGGACTGATGGCTACACCTTC
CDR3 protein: CASSRGTDGYTF

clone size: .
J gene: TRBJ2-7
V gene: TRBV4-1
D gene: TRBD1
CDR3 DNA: TGCGCCAGCAGCCTACAGGGGGAGAGTGATGAGCAGTACTTC
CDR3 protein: CASSLQGESDEQYF

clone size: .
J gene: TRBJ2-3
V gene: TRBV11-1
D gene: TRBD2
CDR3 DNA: TGTGCCAGCAGTATAGCGGGGGGGCCAAATACGCAGTATTTT
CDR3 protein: CASSIAGGPNTQYF

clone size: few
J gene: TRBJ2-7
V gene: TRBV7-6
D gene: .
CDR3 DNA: TGTGCCAGCAGCTTAGGCGCGGGGTACGAGCAGTACTTC
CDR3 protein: CASSLGAGYEQYF

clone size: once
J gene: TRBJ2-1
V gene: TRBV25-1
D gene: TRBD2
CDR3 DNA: TGTGCCAGCAGTGATAGTAGCGGGGCCACCTACAATGAGCAGTTCTTC
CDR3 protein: CASSDSSGATYNEQFF

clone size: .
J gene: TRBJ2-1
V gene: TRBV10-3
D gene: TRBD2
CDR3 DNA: TGTGCCATCAGTGGGACGGGGGGACGCAATGAGCAGTTCTTC
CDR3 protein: CAISGTGGRNEQFF

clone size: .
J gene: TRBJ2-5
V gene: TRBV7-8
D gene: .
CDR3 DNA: TGTGCCAGCAGCTTGTCAGGGAAAGAGACCCAGTACTTC
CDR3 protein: CASSLSGKETQYF

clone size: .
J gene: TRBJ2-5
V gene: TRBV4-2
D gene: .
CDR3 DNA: TGTGCCAGCAGCCAGGCTAGTAACACGGAGACCCAGTACTTC
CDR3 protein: CASSQASNTETQYF

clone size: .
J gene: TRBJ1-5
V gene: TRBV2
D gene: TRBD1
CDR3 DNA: TGTGCCAGCAGTAAGACAGGGACCGGGCAGCCCCAGCATTTT
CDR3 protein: CASSKTGTGQPQHF

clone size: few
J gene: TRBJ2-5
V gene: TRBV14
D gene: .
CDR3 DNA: TGTGCCAGCAGCCAAGTGGAATGGCCGAGGGAGAGGGAGACCCAGTACTTC
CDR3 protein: CASSQVEWPRERETQYF

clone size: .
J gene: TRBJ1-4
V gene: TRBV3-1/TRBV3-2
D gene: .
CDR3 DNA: TGTGCCAGCAGCCCGGGACTACCTGACCTTAAGGAAAAACTGTTTTTT
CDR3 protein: CASSPGLPDLKEKLFF

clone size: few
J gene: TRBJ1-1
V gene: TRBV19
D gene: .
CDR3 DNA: TGTGCCAGCAGGGCAAACACTGAAGCTTTCTTT
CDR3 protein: CASRANTEAFF

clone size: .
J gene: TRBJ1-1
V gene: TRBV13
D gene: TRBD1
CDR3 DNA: TGTGCCAGCAGCCTAGGGACAGGTTTAATGAACACTGAAGCTTTCTTT
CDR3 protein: CASSLGTGLMNTEAFF

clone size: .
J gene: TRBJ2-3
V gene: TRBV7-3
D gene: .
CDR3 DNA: TGTGCCAGCAGCTTAAGGCCCACAGATACGCAGTATTTT
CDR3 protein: CASSLRPTDTQYF

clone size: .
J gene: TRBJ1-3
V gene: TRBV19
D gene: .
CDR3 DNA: TGTGCCAGTGGCGCCAGGGGCTCTGGAAACACCATATATTTT
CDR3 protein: CASGARGSGNTIYF

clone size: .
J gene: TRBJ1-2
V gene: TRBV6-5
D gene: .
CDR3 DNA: TGTGCCAGCATGGAGGGATCAAACTATGGCTACACCTTC
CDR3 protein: CASMEGSNYGYTF

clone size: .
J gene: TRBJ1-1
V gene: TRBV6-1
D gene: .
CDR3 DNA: TGTGCCAGCAGTGAAAGGAATGGAGGCTCGGATGAAGCTTTCTTT
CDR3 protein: CASSERNGGSDEAFF

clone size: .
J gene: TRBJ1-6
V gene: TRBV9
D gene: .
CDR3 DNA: TGTGCCAGCAGCGCAGGACAGTCTTATAATTCACCCCTCCACTTT
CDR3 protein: CASSAGQSYNSPLHF

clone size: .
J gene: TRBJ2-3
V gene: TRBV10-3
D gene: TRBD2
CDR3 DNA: TGTGCCATACTCAGTGGGAGCGGGGGGGATAATACGCAGTATTTT
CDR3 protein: CAILSGSGGDNTQYF

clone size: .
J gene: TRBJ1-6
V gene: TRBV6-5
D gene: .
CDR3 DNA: TGTGCCAGCAGTTACCGGACAGTTAATTCACCCCTCCACTTT
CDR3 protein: CASSYRTVNSPLHF

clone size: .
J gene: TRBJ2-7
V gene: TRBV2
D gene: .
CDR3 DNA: TGTGCCAGCCGACCGGGACTGAACACCTACGAGCAGTACTTC
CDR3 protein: CASRPGLNTYEQYF

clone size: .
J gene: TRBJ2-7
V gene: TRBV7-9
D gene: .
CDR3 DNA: TGTGCCAGCAGCGCCATTTCATCAGAAAAGGGGTCCTACGAGCAGTACTTC
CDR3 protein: CASSAISSEKGSYEQYF

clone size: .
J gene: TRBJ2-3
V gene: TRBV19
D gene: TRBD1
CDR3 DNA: TGTGCCAGTACGTCCGGGACAGTAAGCACAGATACGCAGTATTTT
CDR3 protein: CASTSGTVSTDTQYF

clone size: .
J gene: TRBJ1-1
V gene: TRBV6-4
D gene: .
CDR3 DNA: TGTGCCAGCAGTGCCACGGTGAACACTGAAGCTTTCTTT
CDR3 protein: CASSATVNTEAFF

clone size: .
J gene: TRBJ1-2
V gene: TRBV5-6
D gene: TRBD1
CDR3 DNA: TGTGCCAGCAGCAGGACAGGGATCCGCTTCTACACCTTC
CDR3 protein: CASSRTGIRFYTF